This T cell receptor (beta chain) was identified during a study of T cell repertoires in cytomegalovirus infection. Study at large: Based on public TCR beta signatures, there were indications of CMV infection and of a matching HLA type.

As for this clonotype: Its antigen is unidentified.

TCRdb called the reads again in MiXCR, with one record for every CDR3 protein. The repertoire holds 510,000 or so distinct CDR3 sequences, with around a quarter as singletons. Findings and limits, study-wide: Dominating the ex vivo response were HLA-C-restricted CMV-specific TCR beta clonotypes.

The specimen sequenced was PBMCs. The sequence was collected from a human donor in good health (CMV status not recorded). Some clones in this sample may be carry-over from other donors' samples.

The CDR3 spells CAISDGQGADTQYF. In DNA form, the CDR3 reads TGTGCCATCAGTGACGGGCAGGGCGCAGATACGCAGTATTTT. V and J are TRBV10-3 and TRBJ2-3, with D tentatively TRBD1 (5 bases). The V gene's germline CDR1 is ENHRY and CDR2 SYGVKD. The CDR3 loop spans 14 amino acids. V was cut by 3 bases and J by 4 bases, with 11 bases left in between.